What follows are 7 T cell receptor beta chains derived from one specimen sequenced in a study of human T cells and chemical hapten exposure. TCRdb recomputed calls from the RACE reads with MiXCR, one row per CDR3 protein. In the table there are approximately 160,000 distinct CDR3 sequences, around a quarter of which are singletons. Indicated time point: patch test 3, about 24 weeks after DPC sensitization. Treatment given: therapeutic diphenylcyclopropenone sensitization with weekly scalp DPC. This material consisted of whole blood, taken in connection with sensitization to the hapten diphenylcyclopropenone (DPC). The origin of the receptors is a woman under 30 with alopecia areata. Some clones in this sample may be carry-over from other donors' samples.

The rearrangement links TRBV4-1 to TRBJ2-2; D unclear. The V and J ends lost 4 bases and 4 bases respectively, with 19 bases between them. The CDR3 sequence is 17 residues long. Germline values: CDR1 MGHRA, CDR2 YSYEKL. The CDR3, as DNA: TGCGCCAGCAGCCCAGCCCCCCTCTTGGTGGGCACCGGGGAGCTGTTTTTT. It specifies CASSPAPLLVGTGELFF.

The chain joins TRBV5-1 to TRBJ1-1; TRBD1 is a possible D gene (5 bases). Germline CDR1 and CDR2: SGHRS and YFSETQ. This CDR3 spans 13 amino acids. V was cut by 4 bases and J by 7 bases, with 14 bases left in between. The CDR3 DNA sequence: TGCGCCAGCAGCCAAGGGACGGATGATGAAGCTTTCTTT. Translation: CASSQGTDDEAFF.

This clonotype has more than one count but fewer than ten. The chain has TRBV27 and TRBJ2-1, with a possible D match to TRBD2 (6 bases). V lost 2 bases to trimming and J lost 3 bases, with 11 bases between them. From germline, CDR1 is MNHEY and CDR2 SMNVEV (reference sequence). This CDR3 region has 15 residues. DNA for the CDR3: TGTGCCAGCAGTTTAGGGGACTCTCTCTACAATGAGCAGTTCTTC. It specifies CASSLGDSLYNEQFF.

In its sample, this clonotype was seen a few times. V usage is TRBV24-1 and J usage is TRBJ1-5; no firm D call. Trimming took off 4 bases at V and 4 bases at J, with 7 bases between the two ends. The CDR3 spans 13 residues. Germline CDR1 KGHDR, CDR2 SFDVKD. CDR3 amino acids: CATSEVGNQPQHF. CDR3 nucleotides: TGTGCCACCAGTGAAGTCGGGAATCAGCCCCAGCATTTT.

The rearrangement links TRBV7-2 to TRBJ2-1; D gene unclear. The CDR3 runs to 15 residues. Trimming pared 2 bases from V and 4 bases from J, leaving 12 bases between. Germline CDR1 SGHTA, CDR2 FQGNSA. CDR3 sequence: CASSLYPGPYNEQFF. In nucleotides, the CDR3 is TGTGCCAGCAGCTTATATCCCGGGCCTTACAATGAGCAGTTCTTC.

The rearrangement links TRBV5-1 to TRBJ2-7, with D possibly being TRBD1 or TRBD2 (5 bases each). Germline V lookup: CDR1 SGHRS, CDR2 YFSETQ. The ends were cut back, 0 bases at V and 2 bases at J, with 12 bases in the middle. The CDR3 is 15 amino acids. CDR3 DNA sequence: TGCGCCAGCAGCTTGGTCGGGGCAGCCCCCTACGAGCAGTACTTC. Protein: CASSLVGAAPYEQYF.

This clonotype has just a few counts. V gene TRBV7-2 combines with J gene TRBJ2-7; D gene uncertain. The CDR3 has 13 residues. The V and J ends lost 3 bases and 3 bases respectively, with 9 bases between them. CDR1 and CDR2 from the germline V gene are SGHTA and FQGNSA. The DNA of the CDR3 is TGTGCCAGCAGCTTTTCTATGAACTACGAGCAGTACTTC. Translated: CASSFSMNYEQYF.